The 8 T cell receptor beta chains listed next were all sequenced from one sample in a study of T-cell memory formation after mild COVID-19. A single record per CDR3 protein comes from TCRdb applying MiXCR to the 5' RACE reads. The sample yields roughly 610,000 distinct CDR3 sequences, 17% seen once. The sample comprised PBMCs or a T cell subset sorted from them (not recorded which). Receptor source: an adult woman who had mild COVID-19 (a few samples of this study predate the infection). Cell type and time point are not known.

CDR3 sequence (DNA): TGTGCCAGCAGTGAATGGCGGGAGAATCAGCCCCAGCATTTT. Amino acid sequence: CASSEWRENQPQHF. The chain combines TRBV6-2 or TRBV6-3 with TRBJ1-5, with D uncertain. Germline V gene lookup returns CDR1 MNHEY and CDR2 SVGEGT. V lost 5 bases, J lost 4 bases, and 12 bases lay in between. The CDR3 runs 14 residues.

This chain connects TRBV3-1 to TRBJ1-6; tentatively, D is TRBD1 (5 bases). Germline V lookup: CDR1 LGHDT, CDR2 YNNKEL (reference sequence). The CDR3 consists of 16 residues. Deletions cut 1 base from V and 4 bases from J, with 11 bases between. CDR3 sequence: CASSQGFGGYNSPLHF. CDR3 coding DNA: TGTGCCAGCAGCCAAGGTTTCGGGGGATATAATTCACCCCTCCACTTT.

The chain has TRBV5-1 and TRBJ2-7; D is unresolved. The germline gives CDR1 SGHRS, CDR2 YFSETQ. CDR3 size: 14 residues. V was pared by 8 bases and J by 2 bases, with 17 bases between. Here the CDR3 reads CASPLFPRPYEQYF. The CDR3 DNA follows: TGCGCCAGTCCTCTGTTCCCCAGACCCTACGAGCAGTACTTC.

This clonotype was counted only a few times. The chain recombines TRBV27 with TRBJ2-4; 8 nucleotides agree with TRBD1. Trimming cost V 5 bases and J 7 bases; bases outside gene matches: 10. This CDR3 comprises 15 residues. Germline loops: CDR1 MNHEY, CDR2 SMNVEV (reference sequence). CDR3 DNA: TGTGCCAGCAGTCCGACAGGGGTCGGGAGCAACATTCAGTACTTC. Protein product: CASSPTGVGSNIQYF.

A few counts support this clonotype. The chain employs TRBV12-3 or TRBV12-4 and TRBJ1-2; D gene ambiguous. Deletions cut 5 bases from V and 5 bases from J, with 6 bases between. This CDR3 is 11 amino acids long. CDR3 residues: CASSTTYGYTF. The CDR3 DNA follows: TGTGCCAGCAGTACGACATATGGCTACACCTTC.

The V and J genes are TRBV7-2 and TRBJ1-2, with 7 bases identical to TRBD1. Looked up from germline, CDR1 is SGHTA and CDR2 is FQGNSA. The junction had 7 bases not matched to a gene; V was cut back by 1 base and J by 2 bases. The CDR3 loop spans 16 amino acids. CDR3 nucleotides: TGTGCCAGCAGCTTAGGGGGAATGGACAGGAACTATGGCTACACCTTC. Translated, it gives CASSLGGMDRNYGYTF.

The chain carries TRBV24-1 and TRBJ2-2; TRBD2 aligns across 10 bases. CDR1 and CDR2 (germline): KGHDR, SFDVKD. V lost 4 bases to trimming and J lost 7 bases; unmatched junction nucleotides: 8. The CDR3 sequence is 16 residues long. The CDR3 bases are TGTGCCACCAGTGACGGACTAGCGGAGAGAGGCGGGGAGCTGTTTTTT. This gives the protein CATSDGLAERGGELFF.

The chain joins TRBV7-2 to TRBJ1-1; maybe TRBD1 (5 bases). This CDR3 comprises 13 residues. In germline, CDR1 is SGHTA, CDR2 FQGNSA. V dropped 5 bases and J dropped 5 bases, with 12 bases sitting between them. CDR3 residues: CASSRGVGTEAFF. The CDR3 DNA reads TGTGCCAGCAGCCGGGGGGTGGGGACTGAAGCTTTCTTT.